The next 32 T cell receptor beta chains were all read from a single sample in a study of blood T cell repertoires in COVID-19. Generated by immunoSEQ multiplex PCR, the TCRdb table keeps only in-frame clones and is missing some. The data contain about 140,000 clones, over 70% of them seen just once; the ten biggest clones take up less than 2.5%. The sequenced sample consisted of peripheral blood. The receptors shown here come from a man aged 45 to 65 with active COVID-19.

The chain joins TRBV5-4 to TRBJ2-5; tentatively, D is TRBD1 (5 bases). The CDR3 has 15 residues. In germline, CDR1 is SGHNT, CDR2 YYREEE (reference sequence). V was pared by 0 bases and J by 7 bases, with 16 bases between. The CDR3 DNA is TGTGCCAGCAGCTTGGACAGGCAGGCCTTTTCGACCCAGTACTTC. Encoded protein: CASSLDRQAFSTQYF.

The rearrangement joins TRBV7-2 to TRBJ1-5; D is unclear. The CDR3 spans 15 residues. Germline V gene sequence: CDR1 SGHTA, CDR2 FQGNSA. Trimming shortened V by 6 bases and J by 1 base, and 13 bases separated the two germline ends. The CDR3 here is CASSLGGISNQPQHF. Here the CDR3 DNA reads TGTGCCAGCAGTCTGGGAGGGATCAGCAATCAGCCCCAGCATTTT.

The V and J genes are TRBV11-2 and TRBJ2-3; 8 positions agree with TRBD1. The CDR3 consists of 14 residues. Losses at the gene ends were 5 bases for V and 3 bases for J; bases not matched to a gene: 4. Germline V gene data show CDR1 as SGHAT and CDR2 as FQNNGV. The CDR3 spells CASSLGQATDTQYF. In nucleotides, the CDR3 is TGTGCCAGCAGCCTGGGACAGGCGACAGATACGCAGTATTTT.

This chain uses TRBV6-5 with TRBJ1-5; 7 nucleotides line up with TRBD1. Looked up from germline, CDR1 is MNHEY and CDR2 is SVGAGI. With 6 bases clipped from V and 3 bases from J, the junction kept 2 bases outside the gene matches. The CDR3 runs to 13 residues. The CDR3 DNA sequence: TGTGCCAGCAGGGGACAGTTCAATCAGCCCCAGCATTTT. Amino acid sequence: CASRGQFNQPQHF.

This chain uses TRBV7-2 with TRBJ2-7; a weak D match, TRBD2 (7 bases). V gave up 3 bases and J gave up 4 bases, with 13 bases separating them. CDR1 SGHTA and CDR2 FQGNSA come from the germline V gene. CDR3 length: 14 amino acids. The CDR3 protein is CASSFFRGAYEQYF. DNA for the CDR3: TGTGCCAGCAGCTTCTTCCGGGGGGCGTACGAGCAGTACTTC.

The chain joins TRBV2 to TRBJ2-2, with a possible D match to TRBD2 (6 bases). Germline-derived CDR1 and CDR2 are SNHLY and FYNNEI. V lost 6 bases and J lost 5, with 10 bases in between. This CDR3 is built from 13 residues. The CDR3 region has the DNA TGTGCCAGCAGGCGGGGTGGGACCGGGGAGCTGTTTTTT. Translated, it gives CASRRGGTGELFF.

The chain recombines TRBV19 with TRBJ2-5, with D perhaps matching TRBD2 (5 bases). V was trimmed by 5 bases and J by 2 bases, leaving 21 bases between them. Germline CDR1 and CDR2: LNHDA and SQIVND (reference sequence). This CDR3 comprises 17 residues. In DNA form, the CDR3 reads TGTGCCAGTAGTCCCAGAGGACTTGCAGCAAAACAAGAGACCCAGTACTTC. Translation gives CASSPRGLAAKQETQYF.

This clone was recorded only once. V is TRBV7-9 and J is TRBJ1-4; D not resolved. V shed 4 bases and J shed 6 bases, with 9 bases lying between them. Germline values: CDR1 SEHNR, CDR2 FQNEAQ (reference sequence). The CDR3 loop spans 13 amino acids. The CDR3 nucleotides read TGTGCCAGCAGCTCACGGTCCCATGAAAAACTGTTTTTT. Its protein is CASSSRSHEKLFF.

The genes are TRBV3-1 (or the pseudogene TRBV3-2) and TRBJ1-5; D not certain. The CDR3 length is 14 residues. Trimming cost V 0 bases and J 1 base, with 4 bases left between them. Germline V gene sequence: CDR1 LGHDT, CDR2 YNNKEL (reference sequence). The CDR3 sequence is CASSQDMSNQPQHF. In nucleotides, the CDR3 is TGTGCCAGCAGCCAAGACATGAGCAATCAGCCCCAGCATTTT.

The chain links TRBV19 to TRBJ2-2; D not resolved. V lost 1 base and J lost 1, with 7 bases in between. This CDR3 region has 15 residues. CDR1 and CDR2 from the germline V gene are LNHDA and SQIVND (reference sequence). This CDR3 is CASSIGAKNTGELFF. The CDR3, as DNA: TGTGCCAGTAGTATAGGAGCGAAGAACACCGGGGAGCTGTTTTTT.

The chain has TRBV5-8 and TRBJ2-3, with 10 bases lining up with TRBD2. CDR1 is SGHTS and CDR2 is YDEGEE in the germline V gene. Losses at the gene ends were 2 bases for V and 3 bases for J; bases not matched to a gene: 0. The CDR3 has 14 residues. This CDR3 is CASSLLAGTDTQYF. CDR3 in DNA: TGTGCCAGCAGCTTACTAGCGGGGACAGATACGCAGTATTTT.

The chain recombines TRBV20-1 with TRBJ2-7; 11 bases fit TRBD2. Per germline, CDR1 DFQATT and CDR2 SNEGSKA (reference sequence). Germline trimming cut 3 bases from V and 6 bases from J; bases unmatched to any gene: 7. This CDR3 has 14 amino acids. The CDR3 DNA reads TGCAGTGCTAGTATTAGCGGGGGGGCCACCGAGCAGTACTTC. Protein product: CSASISGGATEQYF.

The V gene is TRBV3-1 (or the pseudogene TRBV3-2), the J gene TRBJ2-5; D may be TRBD2 (7 bases). The ends were cut back, 2 bases at V and 5 bases at J, with 12 bases in the middle. CDR1 and CDR2 (germline): LGHDT, YNNKEL (reference sequence). CDR3 length: 14 amino acids. DNA for the CDR3: TGTGCCAGCAGCCAAACGGGGGGCTGGGAGACCCAGTACTTC. Protein sequence: CASSQTGGWETQYF.

V is TRBV7-3 and J is TRBJ2-5; TRBD1 matches 10 bases. The CDR3 totals 13 residues. CDR1 is SGHTA and CDR2 is FQGTGA in the germline V gene. V shed 5 bases, J shed 5 bases, and the junction held 2 bases outside the gene matches. In DNA form, the CDR3 reads TGTGCCAGCAGCAGGGGACAGGGGGAGACCCAGTACTTC. This sequence encodes CASSRGQGETQYF.

This chain joins TRBV7-9 and TRBJ1-2, with a tentative D call TRBD1 (6 bases). The CDR3 runs 13 residues. Trimming took off 1 base at V and 5 bases at J, with 8 bases between the two ends. Germline CDR1 SEHNR, CDR2 FQNEAQ (reference sequence). The CDR3 nucleotides read TGTGCCAGCAGCTTAGTGGGACAATATGGCTACACCTTC. It specifies CASSLVGQYGYTF. Supplemented by reference TRBV7-9 and TRBJ1-2, the full variable domain reads DTGVSQNPRHKITKRGQNVTFRCDPISEHNRLYWYRQTLGQGPEFLTYFQNEAQLEKSRLLSDRFSAERPKGSFSTLEIQRTEQGDSAMYLCASSLVGQYGYTFGSGTRLTVV.

This chain joins TRBV3-1 (or the pseudogene TRBV3-2) and TRBJ1-1; D uncertain. This CDR3 has 12 residues. The V end was cut by 4 bases, the J end by 3 bases, with 6 bases between. Germline CDR1 LGHDT, CDR2 YNNKEL (reference sequence). CDR3 in DNA: TGTGCCAGCAGCCGAGTAGACACTGAAGCTTTCTTT. Encoded protein: CASSRVDTEAFF.

The gene calls are TRBV3-1 (or the pseudogene TRBV3-2) and TRBJ2-4; the match to TRBD1 covers 7 bases. Germline V gene sequence: CDR1 LGHDT, CDR2 YNNKEL (reference sequence). Unmatched junction bases numbered 7, after V lost 1 base and J lost 4 bases. The CDR3 contains 16 residues. This chain's CDR3 is CASSQGAGTVKNIQYF. As DNA, the CDR3 is TGTGCCAGCAGCCAAGGGGCCGGGACAGTAAAAAACATTCAGTACTTC.

The rearrangement links TRBV5-1 to TRBJ2-1; tentatively, D is TRBD1 (6 bases). V lost 0 bases, J lost 0 bases, and 16 bases lay in between. This CDR3 has 18 residues. Germline CDR1 is SGHRS and CDR2 is YFSETQ. The CDR3 DNA reads TGCGCCAGCAGCTTGGCCCCCAGGGGTCTTAGCTCCTACAATGAGCAGTTCTTC. This codes for CASSLAPRGLSSYNEQFF.

The chain links TRBV21-1 to TRBJ2-4; no check of the table's D call, TRBD2, against the DNA was made. TRBV21-1 is a pseudogene locus. This CDR3 spans 16 amino acids. In DNA form, the CDR3 reads TGTGCCAGCGATTTGTCGGGACTACTAGCCAAAAACATTCAGTACTTC. Protein sequence: CASDLSGLLAKNIQYF.

In this sample, this clone turned up a few times. Other DNA sequences in this specimen translate into the identical CDR3. The chain combines TRBV7-9 with TRBJ2-1; TRBD2 aligns across 8 bases. This CDR3 is 15 amino acids long. V lost 3 bases to trimming and J lost 0 bases; unmatched junction nucleotides: 1. Germline CDR1 and CDR2: SEHNR and FQNEAQ (reference sequence). The DNA for the CDR3 is TGTGCCAGCAGCTTCAGCGGGGGCTCCTACAATGAGCAGTTCTTC. Translation gives CASSFSGGSYNEQFF.

The chain employs TRBV23-1 and TRBJ2-5; D may be TRBD2 (5 bases). TRBV23-1 is marked as an open reading frame, function uncertain. The CDR3 contains 17 residues. Trimming cost V 0 bases and J 5 bases, with 19 bases left between them. The CDR3 spells CASSQSPIGVTGETQYF. The CDR3 bases are TGCGCCAGCAGTCAATCCCCCATTGGGGTAACGGGGGAGACCCAGTACTTC.

The V and J genes are TRBV19 and TRBJ1-6, with TRBD1 matching over 7 bases. Unmatched junction bases numbered 9, after V lost 4 bases and J lost 0 bases. Germline loops: CDR1 LNHDA, CDR2 SQIVND (reference sequence). The CDR3 is made up of 18 amino acids. This CDR3 is CASSTDRVWSSYNSPLHF. The CDR3 DNA is TGTGCCAGTAGTACCGACAGGGTATGGAGCTCCTATAATTCACCCCTCCACTTT. The full variable domain, rest sourced from reference TRBV19 and TRBJ1-6, is DGGITQSPKYLFRKEGQNVTLSCEQNLNHDAMYWYRQDPGQGLRLIYYSQIVNDFQKGDIAEGYSVSREKKESFPLTVTSAQKNPTAFYLCASSTDRVWSSYNSPLHFGNGTRLTVT.

The table lists this clone with many counts. V usage is TRBV15 and J usage is TRBJ2-2; D call uncertain. The germline gives CDR1 LNHNV, CDR2 YYDKDF (reference sequence). The length of the CDR3 is 15 residues. Trimming removed 0 bases from V and 2 bases from J, with 7 bases in between. The CDR3 DNA reads TGTGCCACCAGCAGAGAGGTCACTAACACCGGGGAGCTGTTTTTT. Translated: CATSREVTNTGELFF.

The rearrangement links TRBV18 to TRBJ2-5, with a tentative D call TRBD2 (6 bases). CDR3 length equals 15 residues. Between the trimmed V and J ends, which lost 2 bases and 5 bases, there was a span of 15 bases. Germline CDR1 KGHSH, CDR2 LQKENI. CDR3 bases: TGTGCCAGCTCACCAAGTCCGTCGGGGGATGAGACCCAGTACTTC. Its protein is CASSPSPSGDETQYF.

This chain links TRBV15 with TRBJ2-5; a weak D match, TRBD1 (5 bases). With 8 bases removed from V and 4 bases from J, the gap between germline ends came to 14 bases. CDR1 and CDR2 (germline): LNHNV, YYDKDF (reference sequence). The CDR3 has 13 amino acids. In DNA, the CDR3 is TGTGCCACCGCGCAGGGATTGGCAGAGACCCAGTACTTC. Translated: CATAQGLAETQYF.

This clone has a count of ten or more. V and J are TRBV30 and TRBJ2-7, with TRBD1 matching over 11 bases. This CDR3 has 15 amino acids. Germline V gives CDR1 GTSNPN, CDR2 SVGIG (reference sequence). With V trimmed by 5 bases and J by 5 bases, 11 bases remained unmatched. The CDR3 loop reads CAWGGQGGVLDEQYF. CDR3 nucleotides: TGTGCCTGGGGGGGACAGGGGGGCGTTTTGGACGAGCAGTACTTC.

This clone has a single count. For the CDR3, the DNA is TGTGCCAGCAGGGTGGCTGGCCCCCCGTTCTTC. It yields the protein CASRVAGPPFF. The V call is TRBV12-3 or TRBV12-4, the J call TRBJ2-1; D unresolved. The V and J ends lost 6 bases and 15 bases respectively, with 15 bases between them. This CDR3 has 11 amino acids.

The chain couples TRBV19 to TRBJ1-5; no clear D. V dropped 1 base and J dropped 11 bases, with 15 bases sitting between them. Germline CDR1 LNHDA, CDR2 SQIVND (reference sequence). The CDR3 is made up of 14 amino acids. CDR3 nucleotide sequence: TGTGCCAGTAGTATAGCCGGATTAGGAGACGCCCAGCATTTT. It is translated as CASSIAGLGDAQHF. Complete variable domain (other parts from reference TRBV19 and TRBJ1-5): DGGITQSPKYLFRKEGQNVTLSCEQNLNHDAMYWYRQDPGQGLRLIYYSQIVNDFQKGDIAEGYSVSREKKESFPLTVTSAQKNPTAFYLCASSIAGLGDAQHFGDGTRLSIL.

This chain connects TRBV4-1 to TRBJ1-2; D call uncertain. Trimming took off 0 bases at V and 8 bases at J, with 10 bases between the two ends. The CDR3 loop spans 13 amino acids. Germline V gene sequence: CDR1 MGHRA, CDR2 YSYEKL. CDR3 region: CASSQEGSFGYTF. Here the CDR3 DNA reads TGCGCCAGCAGCCAAGAAGGGAGTTTCGGCTACACCTTC.

J is TRBJ1-1 and V is TRBV19; D perhaps matches TRBD1 (5 bases). Trimming cost V 1 base and J 4 bases, with 16 bases left between them. Per germline, CDR1 LNHDA and CDR2 SQIVND (reference sequence). The length of the CDR3 is 16 residues. This CDR3 reads CASSIAGMGGGTEAFF. The DNA of the CDR3 is TGTGCCAGTAGTATAGCAGGGATGGGGGGAGGCACTGAAGCTTTCTTT. Full variable domain (rest looked up from reference TRBV19 and TRBJ1-1): DGGITQSPKYLFRKEGQNVTLSCEQNLNHDAMYWYRQDPGQGLRLIYYSQIVNDFQKGDIAEGYSVSREKKESFPLTVTSAQKNPTAFYLCASSIAGMGGGTEAFFGQGTRLTVV.

Here the CDR3 DNA reads TGTGCCAGCAGCCTGCGGACTCGTAGCTCCTACGAGCAGTACTTC. Translation: CASSLRTRSSYEQYF. The chain has TRBV5-5 and TRBJ2-7; D is possibly TRBD2 (5 bases). Trimming took 4 bases from V and 0 from J, leaving 14 bases between them. Germline-derived CDR1 and CDR2 are SGHKS and YYEKEE (reference sequence). The CDR3 extends over 15 amino acids.

Written as DNA, the CDR3 is TGTGCCAGCAGAAGACAGGGGGCTAAGGATGAGCAGTTCTTC. It encodes CASRRQGAKDEQFF. The chain has TRBV2 and TRBJ2-1; 10 positions match TRBD1. Germline CDR1 is SNHLY and CDR2 is FYNNEI. J was trimmed by 8 bases and V by 6 bases; bases with no gene match: 7. This CDR3 region has 14 residues.